This is a list of T cell receptor beta chains from one sample in a study of blood T cells in healthy people across ages. One entry per CDR3 protein, called by TCRdb with MiXCR from the 5' RACE reads. Of over 1,500,000 distinct CDR3 sequences in the sample, 40% to 55% were seen once. The sequenced material came from blood. The source is a woman aged 40-49 years in good health. The CDR3 runs from the conserved cysteine through the conserved F or W. D genes are given only for firm matches. Size tells how often a clone was seen (once, few, many) or the class of an expanded clone, and some rows leave it out.

TRBV11-2,NA,NA,TRBJ2-1,CASSLGHMREVNEQFF,TGTGCCAGCAGCTTAGGACATATGAGGGAGGTAAATGAGCAGTTCTTC
TRBV28,TRBD1,few,TRBJ2-7,CASTPGDRPSYEQYF,TGTGCCAGCACCCCCGGGGACAGACCCTCCTACGAGCAGTACTTC
TRBV6-1,NA,NA,TRBJ1-1,CASTLRDGGTEAFF,TGTGCCAGCACCCTCAGAGACGGAGGGACTGAAGCTTTCTTT
TRBV4-2,TRBD1,NA,TRBJ1-5,CASSQATGDSNQPQHF,TGTGCCAGCAGCCAAGCGACAGGGGATAGCAATCAGCCCCAGCATTTT
TRBV15,NA,NA,TRBJ2-1,CATSRDRRTGVEQFF,TGTGCCACCAGCAGAGACCGACGGACCGGGGTCGAGCAGTTCTTC
TRBV18,NA,NA,TRBJ2-1,CASSPRSGTNEQFF,TGTGCCAGCTCACCCCGGTCAGGGACGAATGAGCAGTTCTTC
TRBV28,NA,NA,TRBJ2-7,CASTSYGGLSDEQYF,TGTGCCAGCACGTCGTATGGTGGTTTGTCGGACGAGCAGTACTTC
TRBV28,TRBD1,once,TRBJ2-1,CASSPHIDRALRNEQFF,TGTGCCAGCAGTCCTCATATCGACAGGGCCCTTAGGAATGAGCAGTTCTTC
TRBV28,TRBD1,NA,TRBJ2-5,CASSFNDRGEETQYF,TGTGCCAGCAGTTTTAATGACAGGGGCGAAGAGACCCAGTACTTC
TRBV12-5,NA,NA,TRBJ2-1,CASGLVMFEGDNNEQFF,TGTGCTAGTGGTTTGGTAATGTTCGAGGGGGATAACAATGAGCAGTTCTTC
TRBV6-1,NA,NA,TRBJ1-1,CASKYIENTEAFF,TGTGCCAGCAAGTATATCGAGAACACTGAAGCTTTCTTT
TRBV14,NA,few,TRBJ2-7,CASSQGTGRYYEQYF,TGTGCCAGCAGCCAAGGCACAGGGCGCTACTACGAGCAGTACTTC
TRBV4-3,TRBD2,NA,TRBJ2-2,CASSREESGGELFF,TGCGCCAGCAGTCGGGAGGAGTCGGGCGGGGAGCTGTTTTTT
TRBV4-1,NA,NA,TRBJ2-3,CASSQYLLATDTQYF,TGCGCCAGCAGCCAATACCTCCTAGCCACAGATACGCAGTATTTT
TRBV7-9,NA,few,TRBJ2-5,CASSFNNQETQYF,TGTGCCAGCAGCTTTAATAATCAAGAGACCCAGTACTTC
TRBV6-5,NA,few,TRBJ2-5,CASSYGAPGTQYF,TGTGCCAGCAGTTACGGGGCTCCCGGGACCCAGTACTTC
TRBV24-1,NA,NA,TRBJ2-6,CATSEGSSGANVLTF,TGTGCCACCAGTGAGGGGAGCTCTGGGGCCAACGTCCTGACTTTC
TRBV11-2,TRBD1,NA,TRBJ2-7,CASSFDRDRANEQYF,TGTGCCAGCAGCTTTGACCGGGACAGGGCCAATGAGCAGTACTTC
TRBV14,NA,NA,TRBJ2-7,CASSQRWGISYEQYF,TGTGCCAGCAGCCAAAGGTGGGGGATATCCTACGAGCAGTACTTC
TRBV7-2,TRBD1,few,TRBJ2-4,CASSPGTGGLGAKNIQYF,TGTGCCAGCAGCCCCGGGACAGGGGGGCTTGGGGCCAAAAACATTCAGTACTTC
TRBV6-5,TRBD1,NA,TRBJ2-3,CASSYFLPQGSTDTQYF,TGTGCCAGCAGTTACTTTCTACCACAGGGGAGTACAGATACGCAGTATTTT
TRBV12-3/TRBV12-4,TRBD2,few,TRBJ2-4,CASSLASSGGPPSRSKNIQYF,TGTGCCAGCAGTTTAGCGTCCAGCGGGGGCCCACCAAGCAGGTCCAAAAACATTCAGTACTTC
TRBV19,NA,few,TRBJ2-5,CASSIAGTQETQYF,TGTGCCAGTAGTATCGCAGGGACCCAAGAGACCCAGTACTTC
TRBV7-9,TRBD1,NA,TRBJ2-6,CANNLGPHRGLRSGANVLTF,TGTGCCAACAACTTAGGGCCGCACAGGGGATTACGCTCTGGGGCCAACGTCCTGACTTTC
TRBV11-3,TRBD1,once,TRBJ2-5,CASSPGDRGNQEAQYF,TGTGCCAGCAGCCCGGGGGACAGGGGAAACCAAGAGGCCCAGTACTTC
TRBV5-1,NA,NA,TRBJ2-7,CASSTDGSPSSYEQYF,TGCGCCAGCAGCACGGACGGCAGCCCAAGCTCCTACGAGCAGTACTTC
TRBV6-1,TRBD1,few,TRBJ2-7,CASPGGSEQYF,TGTGCCAGCCCAGGGGGCAGCGAGCAGTACTTC
TRBV11-3,NA,NA,TRBJ1-5,CASSLDANQPQHF,TGTGCCAGCAGCTTAGACGCCAATCAGCCCCAGCATTTT
TRBV20-1,NA,few,TRBJ2-3,CSASTQYF,TGCAGTGCCTCTACGCAGTATTTT
TRBV25-1,TRBD1,few,TRBJ2-5,CASSERTGGGETQYF,TGTGCCAGCAGTGAACGGACAGGGGGCGGGGAGACCCAGTACTTC
TRBV5-1,NA,NA,TRBJ2-3,CASSLAHPGSTDTQYF,TGCGCCAGCAGCTTGGCGCACCCGGGGAGCACAGATACGCAGTATTTT
TRBV27,TRBD2,few,TRBJ2-5,CASSPLALGETQYF,TGTGCCAGCAGTCCACTAGCGTTGGGAGAGACCCAGTACTTC
TRBV6-1,TRBD1,NA,TRBJ1-2,CASIRSGGGGYGYTF,TGTGCCAGCATCCGATCAGGGGGCGGGGGCTATGGCTACACCTTC
TRBV5-1,NA,few,TRBJ2-5,CASSPGRAPQETQYF,TGCGCCAGCAGCCCGGGGCGGGCACCCCAAGAGACCCAGTACTTC
TRBV6-6,TRBD1,NA,TRBJ1-1,CASSPQGGSTEAFF,TGTGCCAGCAGTCCCCAGGGGGGTTCCACTGAAGCTTTCTTT
TRBV24-1,NA,few,TRBJ2-1,CATSDSPTEYNEQFF,TGTGCCACCAGTGATTCACCGACAGAATACAATGAGCAGTTCTTC
TRBV7-2,TRBD2,few,TRBJ2-5,CASSLLASGAQETQYF,TGTGCCAGCAGCTTACTGGCTAGCGGGGCCCAAGAGACCCAGTACTTC
TRBV6-5,TRBD1,NA,TRBJ2-7,CATSLGGIDEQYF,TGTGCCACCTCCCTAGGGGGCATCGACGAGCAGTACTTC
TRBV4-3,TRBD1,NA,TRBJ1-6,CASSQVVGTGDSPLHF,TGCGCCAGCAGCCAAGTTGTCGGGACAGGAGATTCACCCCTCCACTTT
TRBV20-1,NA,NA,TRBJ1-1,CSARGQGTEAFF,TGCAGTGCTAGAGGTCAGGGAACTGAAGCTTTCTTT
TRBV12-1,NA,NA,TRBJ2-7,CASSPDLDREYYEQYF,TGTGCCAGCAGCCCAGACCTCGACCGAGAATACTACGAGCAGTACTTC
TRBV7-2,NA,NA,TRBJ2-7,CASSLDMGLRQYF,TGTGCCAGCAGCTTAGATATGGGGTTACGGCAGTACTTC
TRBV6-5,TRBD1,NA,TRBJ2-1,CASSYSGTGGFEQFF,TGTGCCAGCAGTTACTCGGGGACAGGGGGTTTTGAGCAGTTCTTC
TRBV20-1,NA,few,TRBJ2-1,CSAPSGTGSMYEQFF,TGCAGTGCTCCCTCCGGGACGGGGTCAATGTATGAGCAGTTCTTC
TRBV4-2,TRBD2,NA,TRBJ2-4,CASSQSGGAGSKNIQYF,TGTGCCAGCAGCCAGAGCGGGGGGGCCGGGTCCAAAAACATTCAGTACTTC
TRBV7-2,NA,NA,TRBJ2-3,CASSLDQRADTQYF,TGTGCCAGCAGCTTAGACCAAAGAGCAGATACGCAGTATTTT
TRBV27,TRBD2,few,TRBJ2-5,CASSGRGAGEETQYF,TGTGCCAGCAGTGGCCGAGGGGCGGGGGAAGAGACCCAGTACTTC
TRBV4-3,TRBD2,few,TRBJ2-1,CASSPKTSGGIYNEQFF,TGCGCCAGCAGCCCAAAGACTAGCGGGGGAATCTACAATGAGCAGTTCTTC
TRBV28,NA,NA,TRBJ1-5,CATGNEFPNQPQHF,TGTGCCACCGGAAACGAATTTCCCAATCAGCCCCAGCATTTT
TRBV29-1,NA,NA,TRBJ2-7,CSVGARQSAYEQYF,TGCAGCGTTGGGGCCAGACAAAGTGCCTACGAGCAGTACTTC
TRBV27,NA,few,TRBJ1-2,CASSSGGLGGYTF,TGTGCCAGCAGTTCGGGGGGCTTAGGAGGCTACACCTTC
TRBV12-3/TRBV12-4,TRBD1,NA,TRBJ1-5,CASRPTGGFNQPQHF,TGTGCCAGCAGACCGACAGGGGGCTTCAATCAGCCCCAGCATTTT
TRBV15,NA,NA,TRBJ2-7,CATSNRLWYEQYF,TGTGCCACCAGCAACCGACTCTGGTACGAGCAGTACTTC
TRBV20-1,TRBD2,once,TRBJ2-5,CSARPSGGVGETQYF,TGCAGTGCTAGACCAAGCGGGGGGGTCGGAGAGACCCAGTACTTC